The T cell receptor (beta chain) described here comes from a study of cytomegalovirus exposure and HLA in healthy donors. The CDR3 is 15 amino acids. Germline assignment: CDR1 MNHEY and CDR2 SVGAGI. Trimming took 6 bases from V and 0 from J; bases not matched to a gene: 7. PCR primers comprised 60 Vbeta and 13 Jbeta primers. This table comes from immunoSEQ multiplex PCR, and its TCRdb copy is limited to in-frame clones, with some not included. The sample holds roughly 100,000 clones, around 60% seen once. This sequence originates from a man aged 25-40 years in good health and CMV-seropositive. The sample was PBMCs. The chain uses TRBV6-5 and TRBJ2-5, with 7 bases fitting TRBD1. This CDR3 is CASSADRAHQETQYF. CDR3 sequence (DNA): TGTGCCAGCAGCGCCGACAGGGCGCACCAAGAGACCCAGTACTTC.